Given below is one T cell receptor beta chain in context. Its antigen is not known. This entry belongs to a study of shared clonotypes between healthy human individuals. Some clones are missing from TCRdb's copy, which holds only in-frame ones; the method was immunoSEQ multiplex PCR. The repertoire holds under 2.5 million clones, with roughly 90% as singletons. Findings and caveats of the study: The sampled material consisted only of blood, and tissue repertoires are likely to differ.

The material sequenced was naive CD4+ T cells from PBMCs. The sample's subset: CD45RA+ positively selected. This sequence originates from a man aged 18 to 29 in good health. Some clones in this sample may be carry-over from other donors' samples.

This CDR3 is CASSQSCWRLAGPAYEQYF. The CDR3 DNA sequence: TGCGCCAGCAGTCAATCGTGTTGGCGGCTAGCGGGTCCTGCCTACGAGCAGTACTTC. The rearrangement joins TRBV23-1 to TRBJ2-7; 8 nucleotides line up with TRBD2. TRBV23-1 is annotated as an ORF whose role is uncertain. Germline trimming cut 0 bases from V and 2 bases from J; bases unmatched to any gene: 15. The CDR3 is 19 amino acids.